Reported below is one T cell receptor beta chain. The record originates from a study of blood T cells in healthy people across ages. The CDR3 sequence is 16 residues long. The V and J ends lost 7 bases and 4 bases, in that order; junction bases with no gene match: 17. Germline loops: CDR1 SQVTM, CDR2 ANQGSEA. A second PCR of about 6 to 12 cycles used a sample-barcoded 5' primer and a J-beta primer mix. TCRdb recomputed calls from the 5' RACE reads with MiXCR, one row per CDR3 protein. This table holds hundreds of thousands of distinct CDR3 sequences, 32% found once. The TCR originated in a woman older than 75 in good health. Sequencing was carried out using blood. V usage is TRBV29-1 and J usage is TRBJ2-3, with 7 bases matching TRBD2. The CDR3, as DNA: TGCAGCGCCCTCGGGGGGAGTAGCGCTTGGCCAGATACGCAGTATTTT. Its translation is CSALGGSSAWPDTQYF.